The 15 T cell receptor beta chains listed next were all sequenced from one sample in a study of cytomegalovirus exposure and HLA in healthy donors. Primers: 60 Vbeta forward and 13 Jbeta reverse. TCRdb keeps only in-frame clones here, not all; method: immunoSEQ multiplex PCR. With 70,000 to 100,000 clones in the sample, the ten largest clones hold about 5.5%. The specimen was PBMCs. These receptor sequences come from a girl aged 5-17 years in good health and CMV-seropositive.

The genes are TRBV7-2 and TRBJ1-5; 9 nucleotides align to TRBD1. After removal of 5 bases from V and 2 bases from J, the junction contained 7 bases not matched to a gene. The CDR3 sequence is 16 residues long. The germline CDR1 and CDR2 sequences are SGHTA and FQGNSA. The CDR3 region is CASSQQRDRGNQPQHF. Here the CDR3 DNA reads TGTGCCAGCAGCCAGCAGAGGGACAGGGGCAATCAGCCCCAGCATTTT.

The V gene is TRBV7-9, the J gene TRBJ2-7; 7 bases map to TRBD1. From germline, CDR1 is SEHNR and CDR2 FQNEAQ (reference sequence). The CDR3 totals 13 residues. V trimming: 3 bases; J trimming: 5 bases; junction bases outside the gene matches: 4. The CDR3 region has the DNA TGTGCCAGCAGCTTCCAGGGGGTCCACGAGCAGTACTTC. This encodes CASSFQGVHEQYF.

V gene TRBV13 combines with J gene TRBJ1-4, with 10 bases that match TRBD1. With 3 bases clipped from V and 7 bases from J, the junction kept 11 bases outside the gene matches. Germline V gives CDR1 PRHDT, CDR2 FYEKMQ (reference sequence). The CDR3 sequence is 17 residues long. The DNA for the CDR3 is TGTGCCAGCAGCTTTCGGACAGGGGGAGGATCGCGTGAAAAACTGTTTTTT. Its translation: CASSFRTGGGSREKLFF.

As DNA, the CDR3 is TGTGCCAGCAGCTACGGGACAAGATATTCACCCCTCCACTTT. Translation gives CASSYGTRYSPLHF. The gene calls are TRBV7-9 and TRBJ1-6; TRBD1 is a possible D gene (6 bases). This CDR3 comprises 14 residues. CDR1 is SEHNR, CDR2 FQNEAQ, per germline (reference sequence). The V end was cut by 4 bases, the J end by 8 bases, with 12 bases between.

J is TRBJ1-2 and V is TRBV6-1, with a possible D match to TRBD1 (6 bases). Deletions cut 8 bases from V and 0 bases from J, with 10 bases between. The germline V gene has CDR1 MNHNS and CDR2 SASEGT. The CDR3 spans 13 residues. The CDR3 loop reads CASGQQTNYGYTF. The CDR3 DNA sequence: TGTGCCAGCGGACAGCAGACTAACTATGGCTACACCTTC.

V gene TRBV18 combines with J gene TRBJ2-5; TRBD2 might be the D (7 bases). V was cut by 2 bases and J by 5 bases, with 15 bases left in between. Germline V gene data show CDR1 as KGHSH and CDR2 as LQKENI. CDR3 length equals 15 residues. This CDR3 is CASSPERGGRETQYF. For the CDR3, the DNA is TGTGCCAGCTCACCAGAAAGGGGGGGTCGCGAGACCCAGTACTTC.

This rearrangement joins TRBV7-2 to TRBJ2-1; maybe TRBD1 (6 bases). This CDR3 has 13 residues. Trimming cost V 6 bases and J 4 bases, with 10 bases left between them. Germline loops: CDR1 SGHTA, CDR2 FQGNSA. CDR3 sequence reads: CASRRQGYNEQFF. CDR3 nucleotide sequence: TGTGCCAGCAGGAGGCAGGGGTACAATGAGCAGTTCTTC. The whole variable domain, remainder taken from reference TRBV7-2 and TRBJ2-1, is GAGVSQSPSNKVTEKGKDVELRCDPISGHTALYWYRQSLGQGLEFLIYFQGNSAPDKSGLPSDRFSAERTGGSVSTLTIQRTQQEDSAVYLCASRRQGYNEQFFGPGTRLTVL.

The chain uses TRBV2 and TRBJ2-5; 8 bases fit TRBD2. The CDR3 sequence is 15 residues long. Per germline, CDR1 SNHLY and CDR2 FYNNEI. V gave up 5 bases and J gave up 4 bases; unmatched junction bases: 9. CDR3 nucleotide sequence: TGTGCCAGCAGTTATTCCAGCGGGGGTAGAGAGACCCAGTACTTC. It codes for CASSYSSGGRETQYF. The entire variable domain, with the rest obtained from reference TRBV2 and TRBJ2-5, is as follows: EPEVTQTPSHQVTQMGQEVILRCVPISNHLYFYWYRQILGQKVEFLVSFYNNEISEKSEIFDDQFSVERPDGSNFTLKIRSTKLEDSAMYFCASSYSSGGRETQYFGPGTRLLVL.

The chain recombines TRBV7-2 with TRBJ2-5, with 11 bases lining up with TRBD2. The germline V gene has CDR1 SGHTA and CDR2 FQGNSA. The CDR3 has 19 residues. Losses at the gene ends were 3 bases for V and 5 bases for J; bases not matched to a gene: 17. CDR3 protein: CASSLVSSGSGGARETQYF. CDR3 bases: TGTGCCAGCAGCTTGGTTTCGTCGGGTAGCGGGGGGGCCAGGGAGACCCAGTACTTC.

The gene calls are TRBV5-1 and TRBJ2-1; the match to TRBD2 covers 8 bases. CDR1 and CDR2 (germline): SGHRS, YFSETQ. The junction had 1 base not matched to a gene; V was cut back by 2 bases and J by 6 bases. This CDR3 is built from 13 residues. CDR3 in DNA: TGCGCCAGCAGCTTCGGACTAGCCAATGAGCAGTTCTTC. Residues: CASSFGLANEQFF.

The rearrangement uses TRBV18 and TRBJ2-3, with 14 bases identical to TRBD2. The CDR3 covers 18 residues. The ends lost 6 bases at V and 9 bases at J; junction bases unmatched: 17. Germline loops: CDR1 KGHSH, CDR2 LQKENI. The CDR3 here is CASSPSRTSGGPAGTQYF. The CDR3 DNA sequence: TGTGCCAGCTCCCCAAGCAGGACTAGCGGGGGGCCGGCAGGGACGCAGTATTTT.

This rearrangement joins TRBV5-8 to TRBJ1-4; possibly TRBD1 for D (5 bases). V was trimmed by 4 bases and J by 7 bases, leaving 17 bases between them. This CDR3 is 15 amino acids long. Germline V gene sequence: CDR1 SGHTS, CDR2 YDEGEE. CDR3 in DNA: TGTGCCAGCAGCGCAAAACAGGTCTCCGCTGAAAAACTGTTTTTT. This sequence encodes CASSAKQVSAEKLFF.

V gene TRBV6-5 combines with J gene TRBJ2-5, with TRBD2 matching 7 bases. Germline V CDR1 and CDR2: MNHEY, SVGAGI. The CDR3 has 15 residues. V lost 0 bases to trimming and J lost 4 bases; unmatched junction nucleotides: 5. The CDR3 loop reads CASSYSPGGGETQYF. The CDR3 coding sequence is TGTGCCAGCAGTTACTCTCCGGGGGGTGGAGAGACCCAGTACTTC.

The genes are TRBV14 and TRBJ1-1; perhaps TRBD1 as D (6 bases). V gave up 2 bases and J gave up 7 bases, with 17 bases separating them. Germline V gene lookup returns CDR1 SGHDN and CDR2 FVKESK. This CDR3 contains 15 residues. In DNA form, the CDR3 reads TGTGCCAGCAGCCAACACGGGACACCAACAATTGAAGCTTTCTTT. Translation: CASSQHGTPTIEAFF.

The gene calls are TRBV7-9 and TRBJ1-1; no clear D gene. The germline V and J ends were trimmed by 7 bases and 5 bases, with 11 bases remaining between them. There are 12 residues in the CDR3. CDR1 and CDR2 (germline): SEHNR, FQNEAQ (reference sequence). CDR3 coding DNA: TGTGCCAGCACTTACTTAGATACTGAAGCTTTCTTT. It translates to CASTYLDTEAFF.